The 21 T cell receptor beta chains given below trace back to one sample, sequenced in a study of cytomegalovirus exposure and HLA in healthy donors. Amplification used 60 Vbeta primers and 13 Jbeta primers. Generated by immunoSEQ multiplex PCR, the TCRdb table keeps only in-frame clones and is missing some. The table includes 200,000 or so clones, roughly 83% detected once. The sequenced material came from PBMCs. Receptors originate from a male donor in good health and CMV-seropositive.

CDR3 DNA: TGTGCCAGCACAGGGGTGGAGACCCAGTACTTC. Protein: CASTGVETQYF. V gene TRBV28 combines with J gene TRBJ2-5; D possibly corresponds to TRBD1 (6 bases). The length of the CDR3 is 11 residues. The germline V and J ends were trimmed by 7 bases and 5 bases, with 8 bases remaining between them. Germline CDR1 is MDHEN and CDR2 is SYDVKM.

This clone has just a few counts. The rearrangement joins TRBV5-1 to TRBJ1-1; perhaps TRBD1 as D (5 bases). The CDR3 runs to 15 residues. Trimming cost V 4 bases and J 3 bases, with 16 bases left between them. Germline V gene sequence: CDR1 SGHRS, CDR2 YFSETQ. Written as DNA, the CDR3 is TGCGCCAGCAGCCGGCGGGGGGGTGCGGACACTGAAGCTTTCTTT. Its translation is CASSRRGGADTEAFF.

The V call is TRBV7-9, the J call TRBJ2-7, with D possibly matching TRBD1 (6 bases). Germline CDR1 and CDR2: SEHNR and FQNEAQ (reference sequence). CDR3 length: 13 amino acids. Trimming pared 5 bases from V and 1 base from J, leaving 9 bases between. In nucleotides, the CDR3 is TGTGCCAGCAGCGGCGGACAGTCCTACGAGCAGTACTTC. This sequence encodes CASSGGQSYEQYF.

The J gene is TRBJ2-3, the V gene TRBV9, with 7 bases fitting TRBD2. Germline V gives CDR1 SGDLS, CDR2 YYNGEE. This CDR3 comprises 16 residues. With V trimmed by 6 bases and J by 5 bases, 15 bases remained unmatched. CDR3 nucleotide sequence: TGTGCCAGCACCGAGGGGAGCGGGGAGGCCGGAGATACGCAGTATTTT. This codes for CASTEGSGEAGDTQYF.

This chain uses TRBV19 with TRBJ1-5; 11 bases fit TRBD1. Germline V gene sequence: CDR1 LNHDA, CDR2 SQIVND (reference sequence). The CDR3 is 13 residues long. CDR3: CGASGQGGQPQHF. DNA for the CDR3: TGTGGGGCCTCGGGACAGGGGGGCCAGCCCCAGCATTTT.

CDR3 nucleotide sequence: TGTGCCAGCACTCAAGGTCAGGGGGCGGGGGAGCAGTACTTC. It translates to CASTQGQGAGEQYF. V usage is TRBV6-6 and J usage is TRBJ2-7; 8 positions match TRBD1. CDR1 MNHNY and CDR2 SVGAGI come from the germline V gene (reference sequence). The V gene end was trimmed by 7 bases and the J gene end by 7 bases; junction bases not matched to a gene: 12. The CDR3 has 14 residues.

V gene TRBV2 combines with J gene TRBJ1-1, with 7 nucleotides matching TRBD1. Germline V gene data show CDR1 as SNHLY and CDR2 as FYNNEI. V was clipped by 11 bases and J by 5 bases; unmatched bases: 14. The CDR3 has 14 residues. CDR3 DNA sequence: TGTGCCGGGACCCTCGAGGGGGCGGGAACTGAAGCTTTCTTT. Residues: CAGTLEGAGTEAFF.

CDR3 in DNA: TGTGCCAGCAAGTACCGGGACAGGGGCACCATATATTTT. This encodes CASKYRDRGTIYF. J is TRBJ1-3 and V is TRBV28; 10 bases are shared with TRBD1. The CDR3 has 13 residues. Unmatched junction bases numbered 6, after V lost 7 bases and J lost 9 bases. CDR1 and CDR2 (germline): MDHEN, SYDVKM.

CDR3 sequence (DNA): TGTGCCAGCAGTGAAGTGGAAAGTAGCATCGAGACCCAGTACTTC. This translates into CASSEVESSIETQYF. The chain couples TRBV6-1 to TRBJ2-5, with unresolved D. Trimming took off 1 base at V and 5 bases at J, with 14 bases between the two ends. This CDR3 spans 15 amino acids. CDR1 is MNHNS and CDR2 is SASEGT in the germline V gene.

CDR3 coding DNA: TGTGCCTTAACCCTTAGTCGTAGCGGGAGAGGAGAGACCCAGTACTTC. Translating gives CALTLSRSGRGETQYF. The rearrangement links TRBV7-2 to TRBJ2-5; 9 positions agree with TRBD2. The V and J ends lost 11 bases and 4 bases, in that order; junction bases with no gene match: 17. The CDR3 extends over 16 amino acids. Germline CDR1 is SGHTA and CDR2 is FQGNSA. Combining the CDR3 with reference TRBV7-2 and TRBJ2-5 gives the whole variable domain GAGVSQSPSNKVTEKGKDVELRCDPISGHTALYWYRQSLGQGLEFLIYFQGNSAPDKSGLPSDRFSAERTGGSVSTLTIQRTQQEDSAVYLCALTLSRSGRGETQYFGPGTRLLVL.

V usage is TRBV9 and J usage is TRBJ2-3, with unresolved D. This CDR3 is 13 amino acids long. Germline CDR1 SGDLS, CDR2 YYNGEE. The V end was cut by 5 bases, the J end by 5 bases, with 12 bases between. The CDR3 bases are TGTGCCAGCAGTACCTACTTTCGAGATACGCAGTATTTT. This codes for CASSTYFRDTQYF. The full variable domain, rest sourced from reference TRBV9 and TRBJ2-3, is DSGVTQTPKHLITATGQRVTLRCSPRSGDLSVYWYQQSLDQGLQFLIQYYNGEERAKGNILERFSAQQFPDLHSELNLSSLELGDSALYFCASSTYFRDTQYFGPGTRLTVL.

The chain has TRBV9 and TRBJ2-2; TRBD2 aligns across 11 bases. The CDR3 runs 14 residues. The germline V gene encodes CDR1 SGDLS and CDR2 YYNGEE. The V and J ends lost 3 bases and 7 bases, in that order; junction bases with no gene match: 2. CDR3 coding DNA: TGTGCCAGCAGCGCGACTAGCGGGATCGGGGAGCTGTTTTTT. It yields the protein CASSATSGIGELFF.

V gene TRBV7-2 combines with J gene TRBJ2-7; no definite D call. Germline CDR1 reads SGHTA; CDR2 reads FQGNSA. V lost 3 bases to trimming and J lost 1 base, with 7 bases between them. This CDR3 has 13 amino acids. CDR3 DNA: TGTGCCAGCAGCTTCGCCGAGTCCTACGAGCAGTACTTC. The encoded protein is CASSFAESYEQYF.

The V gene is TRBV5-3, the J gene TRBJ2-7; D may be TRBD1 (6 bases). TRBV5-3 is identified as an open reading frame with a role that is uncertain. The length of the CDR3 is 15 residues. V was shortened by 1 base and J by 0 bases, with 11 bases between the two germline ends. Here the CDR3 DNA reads TGTGCCAGAAGCTTGAATGCGGACAGCTCCTACGAGCAGTACTTC. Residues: CARSLNADSSYEQYF.

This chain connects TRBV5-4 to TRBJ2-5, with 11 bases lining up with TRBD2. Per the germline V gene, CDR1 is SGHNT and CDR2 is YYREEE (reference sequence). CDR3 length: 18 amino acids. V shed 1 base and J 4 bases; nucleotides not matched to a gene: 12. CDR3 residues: CASSLLLAGGRMAETQYF. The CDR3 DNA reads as TGTGCCAGCAGCTTGCTCTTAGCGGGGGGGCGTATGGCAGAGACCCAGTACTTC.

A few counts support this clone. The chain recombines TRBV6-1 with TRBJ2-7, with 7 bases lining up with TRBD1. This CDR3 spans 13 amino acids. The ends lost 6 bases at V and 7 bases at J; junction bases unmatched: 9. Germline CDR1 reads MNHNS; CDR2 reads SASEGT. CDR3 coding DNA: TGTGCCAGCAGCCTACCGGGACAGAGGGAGCAGTACTTC. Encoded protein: CASSLPGQREQYF.

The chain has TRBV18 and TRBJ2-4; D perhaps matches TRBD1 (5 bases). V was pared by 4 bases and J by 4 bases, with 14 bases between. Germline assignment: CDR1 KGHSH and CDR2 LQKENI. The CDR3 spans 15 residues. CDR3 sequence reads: CASSRPTESKNIQYF. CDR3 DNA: TGTGCCAGCTCACGCCCGACAGAATCGAAAAACATTCAGTACTTC.

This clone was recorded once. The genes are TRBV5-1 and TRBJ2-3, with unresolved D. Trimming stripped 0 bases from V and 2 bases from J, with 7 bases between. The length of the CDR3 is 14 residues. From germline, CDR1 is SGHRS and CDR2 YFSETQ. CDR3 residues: CASSLGQNTDTQYF. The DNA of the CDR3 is TGCGCCAGCAGCTTGGGGCAGAACACAGATACGCAGTATTTT.

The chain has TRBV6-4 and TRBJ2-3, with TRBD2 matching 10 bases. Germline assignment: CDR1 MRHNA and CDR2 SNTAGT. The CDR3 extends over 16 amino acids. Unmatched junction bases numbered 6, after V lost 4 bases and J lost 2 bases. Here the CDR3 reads CASSARTSGDTDTQYF. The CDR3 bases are TGTGCCAGCAGTGCGCGGACTAGCGGAGACACAGATACGCAGTATTTT.

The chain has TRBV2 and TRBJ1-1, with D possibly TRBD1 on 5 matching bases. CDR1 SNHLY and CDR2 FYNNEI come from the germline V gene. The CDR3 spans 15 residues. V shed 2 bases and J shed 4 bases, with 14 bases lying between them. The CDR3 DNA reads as TGTGCCAGCAGTGAAAGTCCGCCAGGGTCCACTGAAGCTTTCTTT. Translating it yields CASSESPPGSTEAFF. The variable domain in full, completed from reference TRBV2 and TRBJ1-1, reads EPEVTQTPSHQVTQMGQEVILRCVPISNHLYFYWYRQILGQKVEFLVSFYNNEISEKSEIFDDQFSVERPDGSNFTLKIRSTKLEDSAMYFCASSESPPGSTEAFFGQGTRLTVV.

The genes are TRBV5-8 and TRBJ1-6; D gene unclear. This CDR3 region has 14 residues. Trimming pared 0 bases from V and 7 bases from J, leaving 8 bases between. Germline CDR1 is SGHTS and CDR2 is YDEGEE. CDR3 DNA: TGTGCCAGCAGCTTGGGCAGGAACAATTCACCCCTCCACTTT. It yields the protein CASSLGRNNSPLHF. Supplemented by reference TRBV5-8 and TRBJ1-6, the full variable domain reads EAGVTQSPTHLIKTRGQQATLRCSPISGHTSVYWYQQALGLGLQFLLWYDEGEERNRGNFPPRFSGRQFPNYSSELNVNALELEDSALYLCASSLGRNNSPLHFGNGTRLTVT.